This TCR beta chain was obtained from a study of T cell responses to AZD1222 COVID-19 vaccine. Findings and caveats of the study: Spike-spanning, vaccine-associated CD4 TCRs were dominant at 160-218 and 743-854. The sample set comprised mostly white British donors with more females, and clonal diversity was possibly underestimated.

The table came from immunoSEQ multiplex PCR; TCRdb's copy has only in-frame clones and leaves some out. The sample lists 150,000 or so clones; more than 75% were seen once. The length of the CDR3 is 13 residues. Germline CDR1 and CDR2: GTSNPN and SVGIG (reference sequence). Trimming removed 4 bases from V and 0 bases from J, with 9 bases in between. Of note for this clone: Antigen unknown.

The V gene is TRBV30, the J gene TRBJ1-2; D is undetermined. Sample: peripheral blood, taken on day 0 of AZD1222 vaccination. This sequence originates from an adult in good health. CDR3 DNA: TGTGCCTGGACCTCATTGGCTAACTATGGCTACACCTTC. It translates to CAWTSLANYGYTF.